Presented here are 5 T cell receptor beta chains from one specimen sequenced in a study of T cell repertoires in cytomegalovirus infection. No antigen is known for these receptors. MiXCR, run by TCRdb on the reads, gives a single entry per CDR3 protein. Here the sample spans 650,000 to 900,000 distinct CDR3 sequences, roughly 28% being singletons. Sequences were derived from cultured CD8+ T cells from PBMCs, sampled from culture after CMV antigen stimulation. These receptors all come from a human donor in good health (CMV status not recorded). Some clones in this sample may be carry-over from other donors' samples.

This clonotype has only a few counts. The V call is TRBV6-6, the J call TRBJ1-3; TRBD1 agrees at 8 bases. Germline CDR1 is MNHNY and CDR2 is SVGAGI (reference sequence). Trimming removed 4 bases from V and 0 bases from J; junction bases left unmatched: 8. CDR3 length: 17 amino acids. In DNA form, the CDR3 reads TGTGCCAGCAGTTCTGGACAGGGACCCCGCTCTGGAAACACCATATATTTT. Its protein product is CASSSGQGPRSGNTIYF.

V gene TRBV2 combines with J gene TRBJ2-1; D is perhaps TRBD1 or TRBD2 (5 bases each). Trimming removed 6 bases from V and 8 bases from J, with 20 bases in between. In germline, CDR1 is SNHLY, CDR2 FYNNEI. This CDR3 has 15 residues. CDR3: CASRAPGKGVDEQFF. CDR3 DNA: TGTGCCAGCAGGGCCCCGGGAAAAGGGGTTGATGAGCAGTTCTTC.

V usage is TRBV28 and J usage is TRBJ1-2; D call uncertain. Germline V gene lookup returns CDR1 MDHEN and CDR2 SYDVKM. There are 15 residues in the CDR3. V shed 4 bases and J shed 8 bases, with 20 bases lying between them. CDR3 nucleotide sequence: TGTGCCAGCAGTTCGCCCAGGCGGGCGATTCGGGGCTACACCTTC. Amino acid sequence: CASSSPRRAIRGYTF.

Ten or more counts support this clonotype. V and J are TRBV7-9 and TRBJ1-2; a possible D gene is TRBD1 (6 bases). The CDR3 totals 12 residues. The V end lost 1 base, the J end lost 6 bases, and 6 bases lay between the germline ends. Germline CDR1 and CDR2: SEHNR and FQNEAQ (reference sequence). This CDR3 reads CASSLEGDGYTF. The DNA for the CDR3 is TGTGCCAGCAGCTTAGAGGGGGATGGCTACACCTTC.

This clonotype occurred a few times. This chain connects TRBV27 to TRBJ2-5, with D perhaps TRBD1 (5 bases). CDR1 and CDR2 (germline): MNHEY, SMNVEV (reference sequence). The V end lost 1 base, the J end lost 10 bases, and 10 bases lay between the germline ends. This CDR3 has 12 residues. CDR3 coding DNA: TGTGCCAGCAGTTTATACGGCAGGGACCAGTACTTC. Protein: CASSLYGRDQYF.